This record covers a single TCR beta chain. The antigen is not known. Through a sample-barcoded 5' primer and a J-beta primer mix, a second PCR was run for roughly 6 to 12 cycles. From the 5' RACE reads, TCRdb called clonotypes with MiXCR, one entry per CDR3 protein. Here the sample spans 1,500,000 or so distinct CDR3 sequences, roughly 60% being singletons. The source of the sample is a study of blood T cells in healthy people across ages. Study-wide results and limits: Measured against age, TCR beta diversity per million T cells decreased in a roughly linear manner. Changes seen in expanded clonotypes were possibly confounded by donor CMV status left unknown.

Germline V gene data show CDR1 as MNHEY and CDR2 as SVGAGI. The CDR3 contains 16 residues. Trimming cost V 2 bases and J 4 bases, with 17 bases left between them. The sequence was obtained from a man younger than 35 in good health. The V call is TRBV6-5, the J call TRBJ1-1, with D uncertain. What was sequenced was blood. Here the CDR3 reads CASSYGSLWSTTEAFF. The CDR3 coding sequence is TGTGCCAGCAGTTACGGGTCTCTATGGTCCACCACTGAAGCTTTCTTT.